Below are 13 T cell receptor beta chains sequenced from a single sample in a study of identical twins listed by TCRdb under 2016. Libraries were built with 5' RACE. The instrument was an Illumina HiSeq 2000. TCRdb handled the public reads itself, with Q25 trimming in fastp and clone calling in MiXCR, and kept productive beta chains. Identical CDR3 proteins give one entry, which carries the most common genes and DNA. This sample has 700,000 to 950,000 distinct CDR3 sequences in its table, and about 12% of those were observed once. The top ten hold about 1.5% of the sample. These sequences were also reported in another study, on yellow fever vaccine responses in identical twins.

Source material: PBMCs. These TCRs come from a woman aged 18-30 years in good health.

This clonotype was seen more than once but under ten times. The chain carries TRBV7-9 and TRBJ1-2; unclear D gene. CDR1 and CDR2 (germline): SEHNR, FQNEAQ (reference sequence). The CDR3 loop spans 15 amino acids. Trimming left V 0 bases short and J 5 bases short, with 13 bases between. CDR3 protein: CASSLAAAYTYGYTF. Written as DNA, the CDR3 is TGTGCCAGCAGCTTAGCGGCAGCTTATACGTATGGCTACACCTTC.

This clonotype turned up a few times. The genes are TRBV7-8 and TRBJ2-6, with D possibly being TRBD1 (5 bases). With 0 bases removed from V and 1 base from J, the gap between germline ends came to 13 bases. CDR3 length equals 18 residues. Germline-derived CDR1 and CDR2 are SGHVS and FQNEAQ. CDR3 sequence: CASSLAQAAHSGANVLTF. Written as DNA, the CDR3 is TGTGCCAGCAGCTTAGCACAGGCTGCCCATTCTGGGGCCAACGTCCTGACTTTC.

The chain couples TRBV20-1 to TRBJ1-6, with D unresolved. The germline V and J ends were trimmed by 1 base and 0 bases, with 7 bases remaining between them. Per germline, CDR1 DFQATT and CDR2 SNEGSKA (reference sequence). This CDR3 has 15 amino acids. CDR3 region: CSARVEGSYNSPLHF. In DNA, the CDR3 is TGCAGTGCTAGAGTGGAGGGCTCCTATAATTCACCCCTCCACTTT.

The chain recombines TRBV12-3 or TRBV12-4 with TRBJ1-2, with D maybe TRBD1 (6 bases). The CDR3 runs to 15 residues. Trimming shortened V by 6 bases and J by 4 bases, and 18 bases separated the two germline ends. This CDR3 is CASRRRQEGIYGYTF. The CDR3 DNA is TGTGCCAGCAGACGACGACAGGAGGGGATCTATGGCTACACCTTC.

This chain links TRBV9 with TRBJ2-1; 7 nucleotides align to TRBD1. J gave up 0 bases and V 0 bases, and 9 bases lay outside the gene matches. This CDR3 is 18 amino acids long. Germline V gene sequence: CDR1 SGDLS, CDR2 YYNGEE. Written as DNA, the CDR3 is TGTGCCAGCAGCGTAGGGGGTCCTGACAGGGTCTCCTACAATGAGCAGTTCTTC. Encoded protein: CASSVGGPDRVSYNEQFF.

The rearrangement links TRBV18 to TRBJ1-6, with TRBD1 as a possible D gene (5 bases). The CDR3 is made up of 14 amino acids. Germline assignment: CDR1 KGHSH and CDR2 LQKENI. Trimming took 2 bases from V and 10 from J, leaving 12 bases between them. The chain's CDR3 is CASSPAGVDSPLHF. CDR3 nucleotide sequence: TGTGCCAGCTCACCAGCGGGGGTGGACTCACCCCTCCACTTT.

DNA of the CDR3: TGCAGCGTCGACGGACTAGCGGGAGTCGATGAGCAGTTCTTC. Protein: CSVDGLAGVDEQFF. The V and J genes are TRBV29-1 and TRBJ2-1; 13 bases match TRBD2. Germline trimming cut 6 bases from V and 8 bases from J; bases unmatched to any gene: 7. The CDR3 contains 14 residues. Germline V gene lookup returns CDR1 SQVTM and CDR2 ANQGSEA.

J is TRBJ2-1 and V is TRBV20-1; 11 positions match TRBD2. V was pared by 3 bases and J by 4 bases, with 2 bases of the junction left unmatched. There are 14 residues in the CDR3. Per the germline V gene, CDR1 is DFQATT and CDR2 is SNEGSKA (reference sequence). The CDR3 sequence: CSARTSGDYNEQFF. As DNA, the CDR3 is TGCAGTGCTAGGACTAGCGGGGATTACAATGAGCAGTTCTTC.

CDR3 residues: CASSLGLAGAGDTQYF. The CDR3 coding sequence is TGTGCCAGCAGCTTAGGTCTAGCGGGAGCAGGAGATACGCAGTATTTT. The chain combines TRBV7-7 with TRBJ2-3, with 10 positions matching TRBD2. CDR1 is SSHAT, CDR2 FNYEAQ, per germline (reference sequence). J lost 5 bases, V lost 1 base, and 6 bases had no gene match. The CDR3 length is 16 residues.

This clonotype has only one observation. V usage is TRBV11-2 and J usage is TRBJ2-1; weak D call: TRBD2 (5 bases). Looked up from germline, CDR1 is SGHAT and CDR2 is FQNNGV. V was cut by 5 bases and J by 10 bases, with 12 bases left in between. This CDR3 is 12 amino acids long. CDR3 DNA: TGTGCCAGCAGCGAACCGACGGGAGAGCAGTTCTTC. Its protein product is CASSEPTGEQFF.

This clonotype has only a few counts. V and J are TRBV5-5 and TRBJ1-1, with TRBD1 as a possible D gene (6 bases). The germline CDR1 and CDR2 sequences are SGHKS and YYEKEE (reference sequence). V shed 6 bases and J shed 5 bases, with 14 bases lying between them. The CDR3 covers 13 residues. The CDR3 coding sequence is TGTGCCAGCAACATAGGGGGGGGGACTGAAGCTTTCTTT. This encodes CASNIGGGTEAFF.

The J gene is TRBJ2-1, the V gene TRBV28; 12 bases are a match to TRBD2. Germline lookup yields CDR1 MDHEN and CDR2 SYDVKM. This CDR3 contains 15 residues. V lost 4 bases and J lost 9; bases outside the gene matches: 7. The CDR3 reads CASSSRTSGIFEQFF. The CDR3 DNA is TGTGCCAGCAGTTCCCGGACTAGCGGGATTTTTGAGCAGTTCTTC.

In this sample, this clonotype turned up a few times. The chain carries TRBV20-1 and TRBJ2-7; TRBD2 aligns across 7 bases. The germline V gene has CDR1 DFQATT and CDR2 SNEGSKA (reference sequence). The CDR3 runs to 12 residues. The CDR3 region is CSSGTQSGEQYF. The CDR3, as DNA: TGCAGCAGCGGGACCCAAAGTGGGGAGCAGTACTTC.